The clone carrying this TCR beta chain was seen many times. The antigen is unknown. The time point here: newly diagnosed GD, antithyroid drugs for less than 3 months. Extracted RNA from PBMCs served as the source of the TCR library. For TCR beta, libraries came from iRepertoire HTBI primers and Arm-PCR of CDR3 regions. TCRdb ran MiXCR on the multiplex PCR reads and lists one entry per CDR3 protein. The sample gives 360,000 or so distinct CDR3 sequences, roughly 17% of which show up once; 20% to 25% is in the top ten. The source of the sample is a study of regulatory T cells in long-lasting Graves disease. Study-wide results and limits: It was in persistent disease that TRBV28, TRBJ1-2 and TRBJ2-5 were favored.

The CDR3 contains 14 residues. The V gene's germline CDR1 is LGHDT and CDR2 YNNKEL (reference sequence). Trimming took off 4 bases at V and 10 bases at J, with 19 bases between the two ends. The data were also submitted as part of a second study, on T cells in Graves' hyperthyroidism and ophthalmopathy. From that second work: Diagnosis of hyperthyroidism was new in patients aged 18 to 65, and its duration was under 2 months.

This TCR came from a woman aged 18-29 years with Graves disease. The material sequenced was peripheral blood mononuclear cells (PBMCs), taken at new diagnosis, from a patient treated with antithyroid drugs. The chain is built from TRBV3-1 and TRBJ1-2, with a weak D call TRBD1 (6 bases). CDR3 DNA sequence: TGTGCCAGCAGCCCCCACGAGTACAGGGCATCCTACACCTTC. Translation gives CASSPHEYRASYTF. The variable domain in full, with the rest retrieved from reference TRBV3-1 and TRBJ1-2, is DTAVSQTPKYLVTQMGNDKSIKCEQNLGHDTMYWYKQDSKKFLKIMFSYNNKELIINETVPNRFSPKSPDKAHLNLHINSLELGDSAVYFCASSPHEYRASYTFGSGTRLTVV.